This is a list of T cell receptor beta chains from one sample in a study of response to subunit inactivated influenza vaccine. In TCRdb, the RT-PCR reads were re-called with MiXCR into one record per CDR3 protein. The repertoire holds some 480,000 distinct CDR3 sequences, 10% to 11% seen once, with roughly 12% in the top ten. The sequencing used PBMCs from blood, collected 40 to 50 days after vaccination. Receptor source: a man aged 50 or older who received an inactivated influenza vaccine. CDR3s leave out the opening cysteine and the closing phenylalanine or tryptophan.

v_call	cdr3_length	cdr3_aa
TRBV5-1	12	ASSLGAYTGELF
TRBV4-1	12	ASSLRQGQSPLH
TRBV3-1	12	ASSPWDTSYEQY
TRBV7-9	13	ASSSAGGMVYEQY
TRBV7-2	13	ASSPGQGWYQPQH
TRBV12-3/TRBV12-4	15	ASSATGTGGSRNTIY
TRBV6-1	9	ASGFNQPQH
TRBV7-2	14	ASSWLGQTNTGELF
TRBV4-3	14	ASSQDPGLSSYEQY
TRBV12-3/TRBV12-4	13	ASSSTGGMNTEAF